There are a few counts of the clone carrying this TCR beta chain. Antigen: not known. The assay was immunoSEQ multiplex PCR, and TCRdb's table has in-frame clones only and misses some. The sample lists 100,000 or so clones, just under 95% seen once, with 0.7% to 0.9% in the top ten. This specimen belongs to a study of cytomegalovirus exposure and HLA in healthy donors. The study's findings and limits: Reportedly, diagnosis of cytomegalovirus status by the classifier showed high specificity and sensitivity. According to the study, 160 or so TCR beta chains were cytomegalovirus-associated.

The CDR3 consists of 15 residues. The V segment lost 4 bases and the J segment 2 bases; nucleotides outside the gene matches: 7. Germline CDR1 and CDR2: SGHTA and FQGNSA. The chain joins TRBV7-2 to TRBJ2-7, with 8 positions matching TRBD2. The receptor comes from a young woman in good health and CMV-seronegative. Specimen: PBMCs. In DNA form, the CDR3 reads TGTGCCAGCAGCTCCTTAGCGGGGCCGACCTACGAGCAGTACTTC. Translated, it gives CASSSLAGPTYEQYF.